The clone carrying this T cell receptor beta chain was seen a few times. The antigen is not known. Other DNA sequences in the same sample also yield this CDR3. The sample comes from a study of cytomegalovirus exposure and HLA in healthy donors. Overall study: Some 85 million unique TCRs from HLA-typed donors were held in an early data release.

Researchers ran the PCR with 60 Vbeta and 13 Jbeta primers. Only in-frame clones appear in the TCRdb table, and some are missing; sequencing was by immunoSEQ multiplex PCR. The sample contains tens of thousands of clones, less than 65% of which appear only once. The germline V and J ends were trimmed by 5 bases and 5 bases, with 10 bases remaining between them. Per germline, CDR1 MNHNS and CDR2 SASEGT. This CDR3 is built from 12 residues. Study-level results: On later analysis, the bulk of CMV-associated TCR beta chains appeared to be HLA-restricted. Later analysis identified a missense DCLRE1C variant that was linked to TCR beta V- and J-gene trimming.

The specimen sequenced was PBMCs. The J gene is TRBJ2-7, the V gene TRBV6-1, with D possibly being TRBD1 (6 bases). This sequence originates from a woman aged 25 to 39 in good health and CMV-seronegative. This CDR3 reads CASSPQGNEQYF. The CDR3 region has the DNA TGTGCCAGCAGTCCGCAGGGGAACGAGCAGTACTTC.